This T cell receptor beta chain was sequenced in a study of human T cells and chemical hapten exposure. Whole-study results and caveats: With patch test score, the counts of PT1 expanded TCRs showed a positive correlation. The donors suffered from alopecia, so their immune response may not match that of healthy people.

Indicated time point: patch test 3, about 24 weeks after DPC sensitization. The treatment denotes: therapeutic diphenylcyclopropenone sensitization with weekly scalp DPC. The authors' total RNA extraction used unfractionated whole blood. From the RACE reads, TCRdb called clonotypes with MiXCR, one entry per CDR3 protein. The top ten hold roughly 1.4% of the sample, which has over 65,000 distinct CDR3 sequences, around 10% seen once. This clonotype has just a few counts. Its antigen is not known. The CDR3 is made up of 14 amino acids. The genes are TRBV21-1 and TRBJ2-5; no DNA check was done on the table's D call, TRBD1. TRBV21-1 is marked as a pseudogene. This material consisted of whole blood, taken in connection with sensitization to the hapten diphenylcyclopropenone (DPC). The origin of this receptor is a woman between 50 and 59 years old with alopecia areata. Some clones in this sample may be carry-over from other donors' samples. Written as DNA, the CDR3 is TGTGCCAGCAGCAAACACAGGATGGGAGAGACCCAGTACTTC. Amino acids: CASSKHRMGETQYF.